Listed below are T cell receptor beta chains from one sample, sequenced in a study of blood T cell repertoires in COVID-19. Assay used: immunoSEQ multiplex PCR; TCRdb lists only in-frame clones, some missing. The sample has 200,000 to 250,000 clones; approximately 78% are singletons. Sequenced: peripheral blood. These receptors originate from a woman aged 40 to 50 with acute or convalescent COVID-19. The CDR3 runs from the conserved cysteine through the conserved F or W. D genes are given only for firm matches. Some rows have no size entry. The others give once, few or many, or a class for an expanded clone.

d_call: NA; v_call: TRBV6-5; j_call: TRBJ1-1; clone_size: NA; cdr3_nt: TGTGCCAGCAGTTTACAGGGATCTCTGAACACTGAAGCTTTCTTT; cdr3_aa: CASSLQGSLNTEAFF
d_call: TRBD1; v_call: TRBV10-3; j_call: TRBJ1-6; clone_size: NA; cdr3_nt: TGTGCCATCTCATTGGGGACAGGGGATAATTCACCCCTCCACTTT; cdr3_aa: CAISLGTGDNSPLHF
d_call: NA; v_call: TRBV29-1; j_call: TRBJ1-1; clone_size: NA; cdr3_nt: TGCAGCGTTGAAGAAGGGGGTCCCACTGAAGCTTTCTTT; cdr3_aa: CSVEEGGPTEAFF
d_call: NA; v_call: TRBV6-5; j_call: TRBJ1-6; clone_size: once; cdr3_nt: TGTGCCAGCAGCAGTACCTCCGTATCACCCCTCCACTTT; cdr3_aa: CASSSTSVSPLHF
d_call: TRBD2; v_call: TRBV10-3; j_call: TRBJ2-1; clone_size: NA; cdr3_nt: TGTGCCATCAGTGATCTCGTGGGGGCGGGAGGGCCCACAAGCAATGAGCAGTTCTTC; cdr3_aa: CAISDLVGAGGPTSNEQFF
d_call: NA; v_call: TRBV7-2; j_call: TRBJ2-4; clone_size: NA; cdr3_nt: TGTGCCAGCAGCCATGAAAGGCCGCGGACAAAAAACATTCAGTACTTC; cdr3_aa: CASSHERPRTKNIQYF
d_call: TRBD1; v_call: TRBV30; j_call: TRBJ1-4; clone_size: NA; cdr3_nt: TGTGCCTGGAGTCGACAGGGGACTAATGAAAAACTGTTTTTT; cdr3_aa: CAWSRQGTNEKLFF
d_call: NA; v_call: TRBV7-2; j_call: TRBJ2-5; clone_size: NA; cdr3_nt: TGTGCCAGCAGCTTAGCGCGGGGGCAACAGACCCAGTACTTC; cdr3_aa: CASSLARGQQTQYF
d_call: NA; v_call: TRBV10-2; j_call: TRBJ1-2; clone_size: NA; cdr3_nt: TGCGCCAGCAGTGAGTCAACCGGGACAACTCTCCGTAACTATGGCTACACCTTC; cdr3_aa: CASSESTGTTLRNYGYTF
d_call: NA; v_call: TRBV5-6; j_call: TRBJ1-5; clone_size: NA; cdr3_nt: TGTGCCAGCAGCCGAGGATCTACGGGACACAGCAATCAGCCCCAGCATTTT; cdr3_aa: CASSRGSTGHSNQPQHF
d_call: NA; v_call: TRBV7-2; j_call: TRBJ1-5; clone_size: NA; cdr3_nt: TGTGCCAGCAGCTTACGAGGGAGTGGTCAGCCCCAGCATTTT; cdr3_aa: CASSLRGSGQPQHF
d_call: TRBD2; v_call: TRBV19; j_call: TRBJ2-1; clone_size: NA; cdr3_nt: TGTGCCACCACCCCGAGCGGGAGTGGGAATGAGCAGTTCTTC; cdr3_aa: CATTPSGSGNEQFF
d_call: TRBD2; v_call: TRBV3-1/TRBV3-2; j_call: TRBJ2-7; clone_size: few; cdr3_nt: TGTGCCAGCAGCCGGGGAGGGGCGTACGAGCAGTACTTC; cdr3_aa: CASSRGGAYEQYF
d_call: TRBD1; v_call: TRBV3-1/TRBV3-2; j_call: TRBJ2-1; clone_size: NA; cdr3_nt: TGTGCCAGCAGCTCCGGGACAGGGCCCGCTGAGCAGTTCTTC; cdr3_aa: CASSSGTGPAEQFF
d_call: TRBD2; v_call: TRBV18; j_call: TRBJ2-3; clone_size: NA; cdr3_nt: TGTGCCAGCTCACCGGGAGCGGGGGGTAGAACAGATACGCAGTATTTT; cdr3_aa: CASSPGAGGRTDTQYF
d_call: NA; v_call: TRBV6-5; j_call: TRBJ1-1; clone_size: NA; cdr3_nt: TGTGCCAGCACAACGGGAGGAAACACTGAAGCTTTCTTT; cdr3_aa: CASTTGGNTEAFF
d_call: NA; v_call: TRBV2; j_call: TRBJ1-3; clone_size: NA; cdr3_nt: TGTGCCAGCAGTGAGCAGTTGCTCTCTGGAAACACCATATATTTT; cdr3_aa: CASSEQLLSGNTIYF
d_call: TRBD1; v_call: TRBV19; j_call: TRBJ1-3; clone_size: NA; cdr3_nt: TGTGCCAGTAGCGCCGACAGGGCTTATGGAAACACCATATATTTT; cdr3_aa: CASSADRAYGNTIYF
d_call: TRBD1; v_call: TRBV18; j_call: TRBJ2-1; clone_size: once; cdr3_nt: TGTGCCAGCCAACTGATACAGGGGGAATACAATGAGCAGTTCTTC; cdr3_aa: CASQLIQGEYNEQFF
d_call: NA; v_call: TRBV30; j_call: TRBJ1-2; clone_size: NA; cdr3_nt: TGTGCCTGGACCGCCGGGGGGGGACCTAACTATGGCTACACCTTC; cdr3_aa: CAWTAGGGPNYGYTF
d_call: TRBD1; v_call: TRBV24-1; j_call: TRBJ2-7; clone_size: NA; cdr3_nt: TGTGCCACCAGTGGGACAGGCTCGGCGTACGAGCAGTACTTC; cdr3_aa: CATSGTGSAYEQYF
d_call: TRBD2; v_call: TRBV7-2; j_call: TRBJ2-1; clone_size: NA; cdr3_nt: TGTGCCAGCAGCAGCTACAGCGGGGGCTTCAATGAGCAGTTCTTC; cdr3_aa: CASSSYSGGFNEQFF
d_call: NA; v_call: TRBV6-6; j_call: TRBJ1-5; clone_size: NA; cdr3_nt: TGTGCCAGCAGTTACTCACCCGGGTCTAGCAATCAGCCCCAGCATTTT; cdr3_aa: CASSYSPGSSNQPQHF
d_call: TRBD1; v_call: TRBV5-6; j_call: TRBJ2-7; clone_size: NA; cdr3_nt: TGTGCCAGCAGCTTTATGGCAGGGGGCAACGAGCAGTACTTC; cdr3_aa: CASSFMAGGNEQYF
d_call: TRBD1; v_call: TRBV5-6; j_call: TRBJ1-2; clone_size: NA; cdr3_nt: TGTGCCAGCAGACGGACAGGGGGGGACTATGGCTACACCTTC; cdr3_aa: CASRRTGGDYGYTF
d_call: TRBD1; v_call: TRBV6-5; j_call: TRBJ1-1; clone_size: few; cdr3_nt: TGTGCCAGCAGTTGGACAGGGGGGGAAGCTTTCTTT; cdr3_aa: CASSWTGGEAFF
d_call: NA; v_call: TRBV6-1; j_call: TRBJ1-1; clone_size: few; cdr3_nt: TGTGCCAGCAGTGGACCGGGCTGGGGGGGGAACACTGAAGCTTTCTTT; cdr3_aa: CASSGPGWGGNTEAFF
d_call: NA; v_call: TRBV7-9; j_call: TRBJ1-2; clone_size: NA; cdr3_nt: TGTGCCAGTTCAAAATCCGTGGACAGAGCTAACTATGGCTACACCTTC; cdr3_aa: CASSKSVDRANYGYTF
d_call: TRBD1; v_call: TRBV19; j_call: TRBJ1-6; clone_size: NA; cdr3_nt: TGTGCCAGTACCCGGACAGGGGCGAGCTATAATTCACCCCTCCACTTT; cdr3_aa: CASTRTGASYNSPLHF
d_call: TRBD2; v_call: TRBV27; j_call: TRBJ2-1; clone_size: NA; cdr3_nt: TGTGCCAGCCGAGGGACTAGCGGACCGCACAATGAGCAGTTCTTC; cdr3_aa: CASRGTSGPHNEQFF
d_call: NA; v_call: TRBV7-2; j_call: TRBJ2-7; clone_size: few; cdr3_nt: TGTGCCAGCAGCTTTGCGGGGGCCCCCACCTACGAGCAGTACTTC; cdr3_aa: CASSFAGAPTYEQYF
d_call: NA; v_call: TRBV3-1/TRBV3-2; j_call: TRBJ2-2; clone_size: NA; cdr3_nt: TGTGCCAGCAGCCAACGGCTGAGGCTAGCGCTCATGGGCGGGGAGCTGTTTTTT; cdr3_aa: CASSQRLRLALMGGELFF
d_call: NA; v_call: TRBV10-3; j_call: TRBJ2-3; clone_size: NA; cdr3_nt: TGTGCCATCAGTGAGTCATGGGGGGGCACAGATACGCAGTATTTT; cdr3_aa: CAISESWGGTDTQYF
d_call: NA; v_call: TRBV5-1; j_call: TRBJ1-1; clone_size: NA; cdr3_nt: TGCGCCAGCAGCTACTCAAACTTCGACAGGAACACTGAAGCTTTCTTT; cdr3_aa: CASSYSNFDRNTEAFF
d_call: TRBD2; v_call: TRBV4-1; j_call: TRBJ2-3; clone_size: NA; cdr3_nt: TGCGCCAGCAGCCAAGATCGGGGGGGGACCACAGATACGCAGTATTTT; cdr3_aa: CASSQDRGGTTDTQYF
d_call: NA; v_call: TRBV10-1; j_call: TRBJ2-1; clone_size: NA; cdr3_nt: TGCGCCAGCAGTGACCCCCCGGGTAGTGAGCAGTTCTTC; cdr3_aa: CASSDPPGSEQFF
d_call: TRBD1; v_call: TRBV4-3; j_call: TRBJ2-2; clone_size: few; cdr3_nt: TGCGCCAGCAGCCAAGATAGGACAGGGATCGGCGGGGAGCTGTTTTTT; cdr3_aa: CASSQDRTGIGGELFF
d_call: TRBD1; v_call: TRBV10-3; j_call: TRBJ1-1; clone_size: NA; cdr3_nt: TGTGCCATCACCGAGCGGGACAGGGGGCTTTCGGACACTGAAGCTTTCTTT; cdr3_aa: CAITERDRGLSDTEAFF
d_call: NA; v_call: TRBV5-4; j_call: TRBJ2-3; clone_size: NA; cdr3_nt: TGTGCCAGCAGCTTGGGGGGGCCCGGGTACACAGATACGCAGTATTTT; cdr3_aa: CASSLGGPGYTDTQYF
d_call: TRBD1; v_call: TRBV29-1; j_call: TRBJ1-2; clone_size: NA; cdr3_nt: TGCAGCGTCGGGGACAGGGGGCTCTATGGCTACACCTTC; cdr3_aa: CSVGDRGLYGYTF
d_call: TRBD2; v_call: TRBV5-1; j_call: TRBJ2-2; clone_size: once; cdr3_nt: TGCGCCAGCAGCTTACTAGCGGGAAACACCGGGGAGCTGTTTTTT; cdr3_aa: CASSLLAGNTGELFF
d_call: NA; v_call: TRBV5-1; j_call: TRBJ1-1; clone_size: NA; cdr3_nt: TGCGCCAGCATCACCGGGACAACTAAAAACACTGAAGCTTTCTTT; cdr3_aa: CASITGTTKNTEAFF
d_call: TRBD1; v_call: TRBV4-1; j_call: TRBJ1-1; clone_size: NA; cdr3_nt: TGCGCCAGCAGCCAAGTGCAGGGGGTGCAAGGTGAAGCTTTCTTT; cdr3_aa: CASSQVQGVQGEAFF
d_call: TRBD2; v_call: TRBV7-9; j_call: TRBJ2-7; clone_size: NA; cdr3_nt: TGTGCCAGCAGCTTTGGACTAGCGGGAAGCCCCCTCTACGAGCAGTACTTC; cdr3_aa: CASSFGLAGSPLYEQYF
d_call: NA; v_call: TRBV2; j_call: TRBJ2-7; clone_size: NA; cdr3_nt: TGTGCCAGCATCCCCGAACAGGGAGACTCCTACGAGCAGTACTTC; cdr3_aa: CASIPEQGDSYEQYF
d_call: NA; v_call: TRBV6-5; j_call: TRBJ1-1; clone_size: NA; cdr3_nt: TGTGCCAGCAGCCCCCCGGGGGGCATGGCTGAAGCTTTCTTT; cdr3_aa: CASSPPGGMAEAFF
d_call: NA; v_call: TRBV27; j_call: TRBJ1-2; clone_size: NA; cdr3_nt: TGTGCCAGCAGTTTAACCAGAATTCATGGCTACACCTTC; cdr3_aa: CASSLTRIHGYTF
d_call: NA; v_call: TRBV30; j_call: TRBJ1-1; clone_size: few; cdr3_nt: TGTGCCTGGGGGACCCCGGCAGGGGCAACGGCTGAAGCTTTCTTT; cdr3_aa: CAWGTPAGATAEAFF
d_call: NA; v_call: TRBV3-1/TRBV3-2; j_call: TRBJ1-1; clone_size: once; cdr3_nt: TGTGCCAGCAGCCAAGATACCTTGTGGACTTCGACGATGAACACTGAAGCTTTCTTT; cdr3_aa: CASSQDTLWTSTMNTEAFF
d_call: TRBD2; v_call: TRBV9; j_call: TRBJ2-3; clone_size: NA; cdr3_nt: TGTGCCAGCAGCGTAGTGACTAGCGGGGGTAGCACAGATACGCAGTATTTT; cdr3_aa: CASSVVTSGGSTDTQYF
d_call: TRBD1; v_call: TRBV6-2/TRBV6-3; j_call: TRBJ2-7; clone_size: NA; cdr3_nt: TGTGCCAGCAGTTACGGGACAGGGTGGTACGAGCAGTACTTC; cdr3_aa: CASSYGTGWYEQYF
d_call: TRBD1; v_call: TRBV6-5; j_call: TRBJ1-5; clone_size: NA; cdr3_nt: TGTGCCAGCAGGGACAGGGGTCAGGGGGAGCCCCAGCATTTT; cdr3_aa: CASRDRGQGEPQHF
d_call: NA; v_call: TRBV7-7; j_call: TRBJ2-1; clone_size: NA; cdr3_nt: TGTGCCAGCAGCCCAGGGCAGAGCTACAATGAGCAGTTCTTC; cdr3_aa: CASSPGQSYNEQFF
d_call: TRBD2; v_call: TRBV2; j_call: TRBJ2-7; clone_size: NA; cdr3_nt: TGTGCCACCCAGACTAGCGGGGTCTACGAGCAGTACTTC; cdr3_aa: CATQTSGVYEQYF
d_call: NA; v_call: TRBV4-2; j_call: TRBJ2-6; clone_size: NA; cdr3_nt: TGTGCCAGCAGCGACAGCTGGGCTGGGGCCAACGTCCTGACTTTC; cdr3_aa: CASSDSWAGANVLTF
d_call: TRBD2; v_call: TRBV7-2; j_call: TRBJ2-7; clone_size: NA; cdr3_nt: TGTGCCAGCAGCCGTAAATCGGGACTAGCCCCCTACGAGCAGTACTTC; cdr3_aa: CASSRKSGLAPYEQYF
d_call: TRBD2; v_call: TRBV5-6; j_call: TRBJ2-1; clone_size: once; cdr3_nt: TGTGCCAGCAGCTTGAAAGATCCTAGCGGGGAAGCCTACAATGAGCAGTTCTTC; cdr3_aa: CASSLKDPSGEAYNEQFF
d_call: TRBD1; v_call: TRBV5-1; j_call: TRBJ1-6; clone_size: NA; cdr3_nt: TGCGCCAGCAGCCGGGACAGGGGGTGGGGTTCACCCCTCCACTTT; cdr3_aa: CASSRDRGWGSPLHF
d_call: NA; v_call: TRBV6-2/TRBV6-3; j_call: TRBJ2-7; clone_size: NA; cdr3_nt: TGTGCCAGCAGTGCGGACGCGGGCTCCTACGAGCAGTACTTC; cdr3_aa: CASSADAGSYEQYF
d_call: TRBD1; v_call: TRBV10-3; j_call: TRBJ2-6; clone_size: NA; cdr3_nt: TGTGCCATCAGTCCTGGCCTTGGACAGGGGATTAGGTCTGGGGCCAACGTCCTGACTTTC; cdr3_aa: CAISPGLGQGIRSGANVLTF